These T cell receptor beta chains were read from a single sample in a study of memory CD8 T cells in hepatitis C reinfection. Profiled with immunoSEQ multiplex PCR; TCRdb holds only in-frame clones, not every one. The sample has some 44,000 clones; about 88% are singletons. The source material was naive CD8+ T cells sorted from blood. These receptors were obtained from a man aged 18 to 35 with hepatitis C virus infection. Each CDR3 is given with its conserved first and last residue. D genes are given only for firm matches. Clone size, where shown, is once, few, many, or a class for clones that have expanded.

V,D,J,size,DNA,CDR3
TRBV5-6,TRBD2,TRBJ2-7,.,TGTGCCAGCAGCTCGGCGGATAGCGGGTCGTACGAGCAGTACTTC,CASSSADSGSYEQYF
TRBV27,.,TRBJ1-1,.,TGTGCCAGCAGTTTGGCAAGGGGGGGGACTGAAGCTTTCTTT,CASSLARGGTEAFF
TRBV6-1,.,TRBJ2-5,once,TGTGCCAGCGATAAAACTGGAGAGACCCAGTACTTC,CASDKTGETQYF
TRBV19,.,TRBJ1-1,once,TGTGCCAGTAGTATGGGCCGTGAAGCTTTCTTT,CASSMGREAFF
TRBV28,.,TRBJ1-5,.,TGTGCCAGCCGGGACATACCAAATCAGCCCCAGCATTTT,CASRDIPNQPQHF
TRBV6-4,.,TRBJ2-1,.,TGTGCCAGCAGTGAGGGGGGCAATGAGCAGTTCTTC,CASSEGGNEQFF
TRBV7-8,TRBD1,TRBJ1-2,.,TGTGCCAGCAGCGAGAGGACAGGGACTAACTATGGCTACACCTTC,CASSERTGTNYGYTF
TRBV30,TRBD2,TRBJ2-2,.,TGTGCCTGGAGTGTACTAGGACTAGCGGGAGGACACCGGGGAGCTGTTTTT,CAWSVLGLAGGHRGAVF
TRBV6-6,TRBD1,TRBJ1-5,.,TGTGCCAGCACTTTACTCACAGGGGTCAATCAGCCCCAGCATTTT,CASTLLTGVNQPQHF
TRBV14,TRBD2,TRBJ2-1,.,TGTGCCAGCAGCTCCCATCTAGCGGGGGCGAATGAGCAGTTCTTC,CASSSHLAGANEQFF
TRBV4-1,.,TRBJ1-1,.,TGCGCCAGCAGCCAAGATTCAACAGTCGTTACTGAAGCTTTCTTT,CASSQDSTVVTEAFF
TRBV5-6,TRBD2,TRBJ2-1,.,TGTGCCAGCAGCTCACCCTTAGCGGGGGGGCATAATGAGCAGTTCTTC,CASSSPLAGGHNEQFF
TRBV11-2,.,TRBJ2-1,.,TGTGCCAGCAGCGCGCTAGCGTTCAATGAGCAGTTCTTC,CASSALAFNEQFF
TRBV7-2,.,TRBJ2-1,.,TGTGCCAGCAGCTTAGAGGGGGGGACCCCCTACAATGAGCAGTTCTTC,CASSLEGGTPYNEQFF
TRBV18,TRBD1,TRBJ1-1,.,TGTGCCAGCTCAAAATTAGGGACAGGGGGTCCTGTCACGAACACTGAAGCTTTCTTT,CASSKLGTGGPVTNTEAFF
TRBV27,TRBD2,TRBJ2-2,.,TGTGCCAGCAGGATAATAGCGGGAGATTTGGAGCTGTTTTTT,CASRIIAGDLELFF
TRBV27,.,TRBJ1-2,.,TGTGCCAGCAGTCCCGCCCACAGGGAACTAGGCTACACCTTC,CASSPAHRELGYTF
TRBV19,.,TRBJ2-5,once,TGTGCCAGTAGACGGGGGGCGGAGGAGACCCAGTACTTC,CASRRGAEETQYF
TRBV13,TRBD1,TRBJ2-3,.,TGTGCCAGCAGCTGTCACAGGGGAGAGGGTGGATATTGGAGCACAGATACGCAGTATTTT,CASSCHRGEGGYWSTDTQYF
TRBV6-5,.,TRBJ1-5,.,TGTGCCAGCAGTTACTCAGGGGCCAATCAGCCCCAGCATTTT,CASSYSGANQPQHF
TRBV30,TRBD1,TRBJ1-2,.,TGTGCCTGGAGCGAGACAGGGGTGGGGCATGGCTACACCTTC,CAWSETGVGHGYTF
TRBV29-1,.,TRBJ1-1,.,TGCAGCGTTGATTCGGGCGAGGGCACTGAAGCTTTCTTT,CSVDSGEGTEAFF
TRBV7-2,TRBD2,TRBJ2-5,.,TGTGCCAGCAGCTCGGGGGGGGTTCAAGAGACCCAGTACTTC,CASSSGGVQETQYF
TRBV2,.,TRBJ2-5,.,TGTGCCAGCAGTGAAATTGCGGGGCAGGAGACCCAGTACTTC,CASSEIAGQETQYF
TRBV14,TRBD1,TRBJ1-1,.,TGTGCCAGCAGCCAATTACTCCGGGACAGTAACACTGAAGCTTTCTTT,CASSQLLRDSNTEAFF
TRBV5-1,.,TRBJ1-1,.,TGCGCCAGCAGCTTGGCGGGGGGGGGCCCCAGATCGAACACTGAAGCTTTCTTT,CASSLAGGGPRSNTEAFF
TRBV6-1,TRBD1,TRBJ1-2,few,TGTGCCAGCAGTGAAGGGACAGGGCTTGCCTATGGCTACACCTTC,CASSEGTGLAYGYTF
TRBV6-6,.,TRBJ2-5,once,TGTGCCAGCAGTTACGGGGGCGGGGAGACCCAGTACTTC,CASSYGGGETQYF
TRBV4-1,.,TRBJ2-7,.,TGCGCCAGCAGCCAAGTATCGGTACCCTCCTACGAGCAGTACTTC,CASSQVSVPSYEQYF
TRBV5-1,TRBD1,TRBJ2-6,few,TGCGCCAGCAGCTTCAACGCACAGGGGGCAAGTTTAGCTGGGGCCAACGTCCTGACTTTC,CASSFNAQGASLAGANVLTF
TRBV7-9,.,TRBJ2-3,once,TGTGCCAGCAGCTTAGAACAGGATACGCAGTATTTT,CASSLEQDTQYF
TRBV4-1,TRBD1,TRBJ1-4,.,TGCGCCAGCAGCCAAGAGTGGACAGGGTTTGAAAAACTGTTTTTT,CASSQEWTGFEKLFF
TRBV4-3,TRBD2,TRBJ2-3,.,TGCGCCAGCAGCACAGCAAGCGGGGCGGGGGACACGCAGTATTTT,CASSTASGAGDTQYF
TRBV7-9,TRBD1,TRBJ1-4,.,TGTGCCAGCAGCTCCCTAACAGGGGGAGCTGAAAAACTGTTTTTT,CASSSLTGGAEKLFF
TRBV19,.,TRBJ2-7,once,TGTGCCAGTAGTATCGGGACACTCTCCTACGAGCAGTACTTC,CASSIGTLSYEQYF
TRBV15,TRBD1,TRBJ1-4,.,TGTGCCACCAGCGGGTGGGACAGGGGGCTTACTAATGAAAAACTGTTTTTT,CATSGWDRGLTNEKLFF
TRBV6-5,.,TRBJ2-5,.,TGTGCCAGCAGTTACAAAATGTCCGAGGAAGGAGTGACCCAGTACTTC,CASSYKMSEEGVTQYF
TRBV7-9,TRBD2,TRBJ2-5,.,TGTGCCAGCAGCGATACTAGCGGGGGAGGCGAGACCCAGTACTTC,CASSDTSGGGETQYF
TRBV6-5,TRBD2,TRBJ2-4,.,TGTGCCAGCACTTCGAGGGTTCGGGGAGGGATTCAGTACTTC,CASTSRVRGGIQYF
TRBV2,.,TRBJ2-5,once,TGTGCCAGCAGTAAGCAACCCCTCGGGGAGCAGTACTTC,CASSKQPLGEQYF